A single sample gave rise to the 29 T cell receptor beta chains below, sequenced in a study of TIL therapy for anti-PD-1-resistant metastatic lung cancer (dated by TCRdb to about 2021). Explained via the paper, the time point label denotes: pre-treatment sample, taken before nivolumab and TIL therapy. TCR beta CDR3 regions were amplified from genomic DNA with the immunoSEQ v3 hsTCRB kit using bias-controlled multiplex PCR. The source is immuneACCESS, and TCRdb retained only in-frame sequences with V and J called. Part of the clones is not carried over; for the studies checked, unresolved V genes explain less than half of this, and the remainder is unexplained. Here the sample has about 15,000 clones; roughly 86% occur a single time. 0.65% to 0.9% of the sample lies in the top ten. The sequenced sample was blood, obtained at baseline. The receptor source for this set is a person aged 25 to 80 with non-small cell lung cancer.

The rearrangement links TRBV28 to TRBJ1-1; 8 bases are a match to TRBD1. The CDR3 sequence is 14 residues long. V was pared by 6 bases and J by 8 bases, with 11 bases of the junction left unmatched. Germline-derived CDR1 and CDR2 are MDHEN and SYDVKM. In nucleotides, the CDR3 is TGTGCCAGCAGAACCCGTCAGGGGGCGGGGGAAGCTTTCTTT. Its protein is CASRTRQGAGEAFF.

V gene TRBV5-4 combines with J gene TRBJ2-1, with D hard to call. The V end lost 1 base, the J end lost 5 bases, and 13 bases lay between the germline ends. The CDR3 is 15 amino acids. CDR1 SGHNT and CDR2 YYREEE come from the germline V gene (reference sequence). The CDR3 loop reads CASSLRGARNNEQFF. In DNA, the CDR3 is TGTGCCAGCAGCTTGCGAGGAGCGCGAAACAATGAGCAGTTCTTC.

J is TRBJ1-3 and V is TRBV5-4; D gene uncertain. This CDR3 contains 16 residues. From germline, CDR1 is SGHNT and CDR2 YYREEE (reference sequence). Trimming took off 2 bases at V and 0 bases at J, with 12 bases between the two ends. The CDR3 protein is CASSLPGPDSGNTIYF. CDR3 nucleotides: TGTGCCAGCAGCTTACCAGGTCCCGACTCTGGAAACACCATATATTTT.

The CDR3 DNA sequence: TGCGCCAGCAGCCATGGACAGTCTAAAGAGACCCAGTACTTC. Translating it yields CASSHGQSKETQYF. The chain links TRBV5-1 to TRBJ2-5, with D perhaps matching TRBD1 (6 bases). The CDR3 is 14 residues long. V was pared by 4 bases and J by 3 bases, with 13 bases between. Germline lookup yields CDR1 SGHRS and CDR2 YFSETQ.

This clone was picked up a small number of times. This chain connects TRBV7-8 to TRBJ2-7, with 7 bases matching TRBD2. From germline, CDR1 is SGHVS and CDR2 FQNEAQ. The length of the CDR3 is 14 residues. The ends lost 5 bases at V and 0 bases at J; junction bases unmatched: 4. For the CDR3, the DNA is TGTGCCAGCAGCCTAAGGACTAGCTCCTACGAGCAGTACGTC. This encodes CASSLRTSSYEQYV.

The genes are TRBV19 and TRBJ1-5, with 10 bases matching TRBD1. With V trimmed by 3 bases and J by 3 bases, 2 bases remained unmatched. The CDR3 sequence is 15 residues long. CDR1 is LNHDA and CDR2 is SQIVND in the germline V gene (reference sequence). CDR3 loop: CASSIDRGHNQPQHF. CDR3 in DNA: TGTGCCAGTAGTATTGACAGGGGGCACAATCAGCCCCAGCATTTT.

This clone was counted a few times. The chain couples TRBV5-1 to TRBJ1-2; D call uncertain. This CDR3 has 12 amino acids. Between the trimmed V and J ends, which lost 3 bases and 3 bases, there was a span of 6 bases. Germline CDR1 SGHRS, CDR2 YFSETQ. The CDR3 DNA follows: TGCGCCAGCAGCTCGTCGCACTATGGCTACACCTTC. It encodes CASSSSHYGYTF.

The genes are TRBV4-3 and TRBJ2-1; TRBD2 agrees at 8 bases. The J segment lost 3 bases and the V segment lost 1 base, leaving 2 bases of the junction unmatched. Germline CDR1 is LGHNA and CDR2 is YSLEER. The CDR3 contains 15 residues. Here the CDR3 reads CASSQVSGSYNEQFF. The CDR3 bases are TGCGCCAGCAGCCAAGTGAGCGGGAGCTACAATGAGCAGTTCTTC.

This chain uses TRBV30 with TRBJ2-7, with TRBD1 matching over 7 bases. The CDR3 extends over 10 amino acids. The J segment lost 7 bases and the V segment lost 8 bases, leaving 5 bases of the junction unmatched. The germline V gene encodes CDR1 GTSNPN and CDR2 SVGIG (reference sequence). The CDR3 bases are TGTGCCGAGACAGGGAAGGAGCAGTACTTC. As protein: CAETGKEQYF.

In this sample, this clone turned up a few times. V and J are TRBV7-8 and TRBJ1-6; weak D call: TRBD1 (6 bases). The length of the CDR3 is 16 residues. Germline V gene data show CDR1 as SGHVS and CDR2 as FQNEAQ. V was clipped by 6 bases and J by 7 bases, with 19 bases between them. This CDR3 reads CASSPTGGRGNSPLHF. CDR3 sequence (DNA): TGTGCCAGCAGTCCAACGGGGGGGCGAGGGAATTCACCCCTCCACTTT.

As DNA, the CDR3 is TGTGCCAGCAGCTTGGGGGTCTGGGACGGACTACAAGAGACCCAGTACTTC. It translates to CASSLGVWDGLQETQYF. V gene TRBV5-4 combines with J gene TRBJ2-5, with TRBD2 as a possible D gene (6 bases). The CDR3 spans 17 residues. Germline CDR1 is SGHNT and CDR2 is YYREEE (reference sequence). Deletions cut 0 bases from V and 2 bases from J, with 17 bases between. Full variable domain (remainder filled in from reference TRBV5-4 and TRBJ2-5): ETGVTQSPTHLIKTRGQQVTLRCSSQSGHNTVSWYQQALGQGPQFIFQYYREEENGRGNFPPRFSGLQFPNYSSELNVNALELDDSALYLCASSLGVWDGLQETQYFGPGTRLLVL.

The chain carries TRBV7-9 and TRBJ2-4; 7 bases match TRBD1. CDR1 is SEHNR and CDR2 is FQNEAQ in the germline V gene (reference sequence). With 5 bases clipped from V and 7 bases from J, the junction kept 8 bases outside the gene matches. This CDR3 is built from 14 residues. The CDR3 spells CASSRSSTGNIQYF. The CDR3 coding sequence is TGTGCCAGCAGCCGGTCATCGACAGGGAACATTCAGTACTTC. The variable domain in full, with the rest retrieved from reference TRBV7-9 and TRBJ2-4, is DTGVSQNPRHKITKRGQNVTFRCDPISEHNRLYWYRQTLGQGPEFLTYFQNEAQLEKSRLLSDRFSAERPKGSFSTLEIQRTEQGDSAMYLCASSRSSTGNIQYFGAGTRLSVL.

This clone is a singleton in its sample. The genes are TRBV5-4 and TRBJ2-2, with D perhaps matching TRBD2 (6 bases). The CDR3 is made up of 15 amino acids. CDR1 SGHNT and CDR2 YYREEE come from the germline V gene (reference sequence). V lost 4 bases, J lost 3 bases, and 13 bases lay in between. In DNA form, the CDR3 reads TGTGCCAGCAGCCAAGGAGGGAGAGACACCGGGGAGCTGTTTTTT. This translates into CASSQGGRDTGELFF.

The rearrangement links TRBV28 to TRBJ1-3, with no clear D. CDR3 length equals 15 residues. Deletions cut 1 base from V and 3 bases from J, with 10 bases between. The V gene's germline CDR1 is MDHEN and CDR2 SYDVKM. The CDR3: CASSLSSVLGNTIYF. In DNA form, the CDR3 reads TGTGCCAGCAGTTTATCGTCCGTGCTTGGAAACACCATATATTTT.

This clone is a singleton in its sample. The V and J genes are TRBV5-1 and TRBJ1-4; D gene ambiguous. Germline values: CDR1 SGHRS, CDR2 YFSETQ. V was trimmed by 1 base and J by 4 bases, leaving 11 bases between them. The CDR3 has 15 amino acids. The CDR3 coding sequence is TGCGCCAGCAGCTTGAATGTTGGGAGTAATGAAAAACTGTTTTTT. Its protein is CASSLNVGSNEKLFF.

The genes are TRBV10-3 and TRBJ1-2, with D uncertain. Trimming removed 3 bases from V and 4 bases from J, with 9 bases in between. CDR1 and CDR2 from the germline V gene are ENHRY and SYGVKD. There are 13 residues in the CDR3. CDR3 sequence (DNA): TGTGCCATCAGTGATTTGACGGTCTATGGCTACACCTTC. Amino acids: CAISDLTVYGYTF.

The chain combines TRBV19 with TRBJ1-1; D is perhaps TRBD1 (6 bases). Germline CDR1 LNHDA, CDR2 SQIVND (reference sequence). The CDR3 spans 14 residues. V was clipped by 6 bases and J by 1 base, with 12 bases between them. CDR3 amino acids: CASRNYRENTEAFF. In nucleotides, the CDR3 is TGTGCCAGTAGAAATTACAGGGAGAACACTGAAGCTTTCTTT.

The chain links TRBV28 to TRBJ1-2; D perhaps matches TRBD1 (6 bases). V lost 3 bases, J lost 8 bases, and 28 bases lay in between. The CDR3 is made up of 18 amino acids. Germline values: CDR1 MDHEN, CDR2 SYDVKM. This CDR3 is CASSFSSTSRGGLTGYTF. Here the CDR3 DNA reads TGTGCCAGCAGTTTCTCCTCTACATCTCGGGGGGGGCTTACCGGCTACACCTTC.

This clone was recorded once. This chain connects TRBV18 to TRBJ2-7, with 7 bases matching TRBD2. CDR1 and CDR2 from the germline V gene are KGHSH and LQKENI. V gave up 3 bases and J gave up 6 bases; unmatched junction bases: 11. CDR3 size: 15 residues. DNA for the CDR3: TGTGCCAGCTCACCGGGCTGGGGGGGTCCCGCCGAGCAGTACTTC. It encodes CASSPGWGGPAEQYF.

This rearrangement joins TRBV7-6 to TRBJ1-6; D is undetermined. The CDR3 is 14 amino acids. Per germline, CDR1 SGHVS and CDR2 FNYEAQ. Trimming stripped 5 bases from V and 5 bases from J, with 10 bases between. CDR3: CASSRTEHNSPLHF. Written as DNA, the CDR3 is TGTGCCAGCAGCCGGACGGAGCATAATTCACCCCTCCACTTT.

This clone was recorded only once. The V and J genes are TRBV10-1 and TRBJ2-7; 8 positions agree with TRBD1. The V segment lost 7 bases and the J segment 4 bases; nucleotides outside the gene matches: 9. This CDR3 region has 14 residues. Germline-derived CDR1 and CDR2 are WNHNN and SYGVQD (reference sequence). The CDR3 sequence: CASKGQGKLYEQYF. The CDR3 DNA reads TGCGCCAGCAAAGGACAGGGCAAGCTTTACGAGCAGTACTTC.

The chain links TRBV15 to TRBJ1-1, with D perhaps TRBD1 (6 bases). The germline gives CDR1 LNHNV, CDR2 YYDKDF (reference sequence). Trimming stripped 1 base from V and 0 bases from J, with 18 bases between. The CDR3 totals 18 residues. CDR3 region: CATSRGGRGRGMNTEAFF. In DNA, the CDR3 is TGTGCCACCAGCAGAGGAGGCCGGGGAAGGGGGATGAACACTGAAGCTTTCTTT.

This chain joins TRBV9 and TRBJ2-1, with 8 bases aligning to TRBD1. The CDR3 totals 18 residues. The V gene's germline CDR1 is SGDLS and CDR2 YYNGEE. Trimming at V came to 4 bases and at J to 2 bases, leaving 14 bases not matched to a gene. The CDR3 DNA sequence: TGTGCCAGCAGCCCCACAGGGGGGCAGGGGACAACCTACAATGAGCAGTTCTTC. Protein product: CASSPTGGQGTTYNEQFF. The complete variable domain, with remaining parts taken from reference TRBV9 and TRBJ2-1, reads DSGVTQTPKHLITATGQRVTLRCSPRSGDLSVYWYQQSLDQGLQFLIQYYNGEERAKGNILERFSAQQFPDLHSELNLSSLELGDSALYFCASSPTGGQGTTYNEQFFGPGTRLTVL.

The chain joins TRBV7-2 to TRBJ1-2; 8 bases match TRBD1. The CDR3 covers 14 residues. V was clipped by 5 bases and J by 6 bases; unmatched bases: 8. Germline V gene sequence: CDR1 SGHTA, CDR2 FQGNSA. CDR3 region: CASSVFGQGNGYTF. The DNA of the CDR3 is TGTGCCAGCAGCGTGTTTGGACAGGGTAATGGCTACACCTTC.

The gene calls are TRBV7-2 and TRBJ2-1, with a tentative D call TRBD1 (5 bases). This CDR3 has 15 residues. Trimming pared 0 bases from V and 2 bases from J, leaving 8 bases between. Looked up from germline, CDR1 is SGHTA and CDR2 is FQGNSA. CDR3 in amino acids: CASSLAPGTYNEQFF. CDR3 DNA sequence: TGTGCCAGCAGCTTAGCACCAGGGACCTACAATGAGCAGTTCTTC.

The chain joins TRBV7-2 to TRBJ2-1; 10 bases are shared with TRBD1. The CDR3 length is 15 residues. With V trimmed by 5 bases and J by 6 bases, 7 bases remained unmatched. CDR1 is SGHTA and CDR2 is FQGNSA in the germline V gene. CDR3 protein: CASSPGGTGANEQFF. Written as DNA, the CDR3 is TGTGCCAGCAGCCCAGGGGGGACAGGGGCCAATGAGCAGTTCTTC.

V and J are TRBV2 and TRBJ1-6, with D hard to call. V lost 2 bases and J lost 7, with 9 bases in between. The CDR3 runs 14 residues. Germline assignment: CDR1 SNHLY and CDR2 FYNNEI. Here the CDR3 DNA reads TGTGCCAGCAGTGAAAGTACCGGGAATTCACCCCTCCACTTT. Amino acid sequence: CASSESTGNSPLHF.

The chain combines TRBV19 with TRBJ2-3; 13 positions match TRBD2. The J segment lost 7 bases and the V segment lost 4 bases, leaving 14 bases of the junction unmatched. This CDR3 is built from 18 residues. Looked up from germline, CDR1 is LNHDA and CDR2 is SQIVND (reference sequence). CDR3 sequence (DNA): TGTGCCAGTAGTACGGGACTAGCGGGGACATCCACACTACATACGCAGTATTTT. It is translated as CASSTGLAGTSTLHTQYF.

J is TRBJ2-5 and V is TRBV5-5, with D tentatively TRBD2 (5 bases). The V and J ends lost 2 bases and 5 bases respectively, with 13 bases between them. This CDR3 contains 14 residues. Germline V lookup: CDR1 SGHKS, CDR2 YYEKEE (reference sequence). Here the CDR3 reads CASSFRAGPETQYF. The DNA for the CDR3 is TGTGCCAGCAGCTTTCGGGCGGGTCCGGAGACCCAGTACTTC.